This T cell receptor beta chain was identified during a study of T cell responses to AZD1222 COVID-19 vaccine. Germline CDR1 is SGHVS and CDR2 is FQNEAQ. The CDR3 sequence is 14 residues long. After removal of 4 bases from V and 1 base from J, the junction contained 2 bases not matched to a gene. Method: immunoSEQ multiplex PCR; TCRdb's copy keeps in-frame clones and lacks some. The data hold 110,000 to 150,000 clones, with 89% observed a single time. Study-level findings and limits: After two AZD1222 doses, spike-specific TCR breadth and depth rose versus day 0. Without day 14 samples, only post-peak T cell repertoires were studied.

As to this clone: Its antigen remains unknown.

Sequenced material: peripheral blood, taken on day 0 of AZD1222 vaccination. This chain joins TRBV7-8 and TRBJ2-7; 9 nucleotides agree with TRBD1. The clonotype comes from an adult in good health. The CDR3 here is CASSSGTGSYEQYF. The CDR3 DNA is TGTGCCAGCAGCTCGGGGACAGGGTCCTACGAGCAGTACTTC.